This T cell receptor (beta chain) was found in a study of beta chain features in type 1 diabetes. General observations from the study: Insertion counts at VDJ junctions were lower in type 1 diabetes patients, who also showed more deletions there. In these data, an HLA type influence on TCRB rearrangement remained unresolved. Within each of all four CD4+ subsets, Type 1 diabetes patients had TCRB CDR3s that were moderately but significantly shorter. PCR might show a preference for shorter templates, equally across patients and controls.

Germline V gene lookup returns CDR1 ENHRY and CDR2 SYGVKD. Trimming at V came to 6 bases and at J to 0 bases, leaving 2 bases not matched to a gene. This CDR3 contains 13 residues. A note on this clone: Its specificity is not known.

Reverse transcribing all isolated RNA meant expressed TCRB transcripts were sequenced. Sequencing was performed with immunoSEQ multiplex PCR; in TCRdb, only in-frame clones are kept and a portion is missing. The repertoire includes 400,000 or so clones, about 12% of them detected once, and around 0.0099% sits in the top ten. This clonotype originated in a young woman with type 1 diabetes. Source material: naive CD4+ T cells from blood. The chain has TRBV10-3 and TRBJ2-7; 7 positions match TRBD1. The CDR3 nucleotides read TGTGCCATCAGGGGGGACAGCTCCTACGAGCAGTACTTC. Its translation is CAIRGDSSYEQYF.